This T cell receptor (beta chain) is from a study of blood T cell repertoires in COVID-19. V lost 5 bases to trimming and J lost 10 bases, with 14 bases between them. CDR1 is MGHRA, CDR2 YSYEKL, per germline. The CDR3 extends over 12 amino acids. This table comes from immunoSEQ multiplex PCR, and its TCRdb copy is limited to in-frame clones, with some not included. Of 250,000 to 350,000 clones detected, 85% to 90% appear once; the ten largest clones hold around 10%. This chain joins TRBV4-1 and TRBJ1-1; D is uncertain. The specimen was peripheral blood. This receptor was taken from a woman under 40 with COVID-19, enrolled during active disease. CDR3 in DNA: TGCGCCAGCAGCGGTCCGGGAAGAGGAGCTTTCTTT. It yields the protein CASSGPGRGAFF.